This T cell receptor (beta chain) was sequenced in a study of T cell responses to AZD1222 COVID-19 vaccine (dated by TCRdb to about 2021). About the investigation overall: Because spike-specific TCR depth and breadth did not differ between the two schedules, AZD1222 recipients who got a second dose at roughly 4 weeks were pooled with those who got a second dose at roughly 12 weeks. TCR sequencing was performed for about 250 trial participants, of whom some 200 were given two doses of AZD1222 and roughly 25 were given two doses of MenACWY control vaccine. Enrollment into the trials was organized by age into subgroups of 18-55, 56-69 and 70-plus years, and those subgroups contained approximately 150, 30 and 60 TCR-sequenced participants, respectively. Results and caveats for the whole study, not just this receptor: In the small 56-69-year group, the increase in depth fell short of significance, most likely because of low power. Participants were mostly white British and included more females than males, and it was suggested by the authors that clonal diversity may have been underestimated. Spike-specific TCR breadth and depth rose significantly after two AZD1222 doses compared with day 0 and with MenACWY recipients. Because no day 14 peak-response samples were available, repertoires were characterized only after the peak T cell response. Vaccine-associated CD4 TCRs spanned the whole spike protein, with dominant responses in regions 160-218 and 743-854. Epitopes outside the regions mutated in the B.1.351 and B.1.1.7 variants were reportedly recognized by nearly half of the unique spike-specific TCRs. Conclusions about previously exposed vaccinees were limited because only six or seven AZD1222 recipients were SARS-CoV-2 seropositive at baseline.

The CDR3 covers 15 residues, taking in both the cysteine and the phenylalanine. Just the 45-base CDR3 DNA is kept, in frame starting at base 1. The germline V gene encodes CDR1 MNHEY and CDR2 SMNVEV (reference sequence). The CDR3 regions of human TCRbeta chains were analyzed by immunosequencing. The study's processing was this. Repertoire TCRs were matched against a reference library of SARS-CoV-2-specific TCRs generated with the MIRA antigen-specificity platform. Breadth was defined as the fraction of unique TCRs that were SARS-CoV-2-associated. Depth was defined as the fraction of total T cells that were SARS-CoV-2-associated. Using the MIRA data, every spike-specific TCR was mapped to the spike region that the TCR reacted to and assigned to either a CD4 or a CD8 class. Log10-transformed breadth and depth values were compared by one-way ANOVA with Sidak's multiple comparisons tests. TCRdb's version of the immuneACCESS table is confined to in-frame rearrangements and falls short of the full clone set. An unresolved V gene accounts for under half of the shortfall where checked; the remainder is of unknown origin. V, J and clone size reflect that table, while D and trimming were determined from the DNA. The sample table contains about 150,000 clones; only one count was recorded for about 90% of them. 5% of the sample is held by the ten biggest clonotypes.

The time point label, as the study defines it: baseline before first vaccination. Vaccinee samples came from UK trials COV001 and COV002, including a single-blind randomized controlled phase 2/3 trial of AZD1222 (ChAdOx1 nCoV-19) in healthy adults. For TCRbeta chain sequencing, PBMC samples were collected from trial participants at day 0 and at day 28 after the second dose. Comments on this clone: Its antigen specificity is not known. At one boundary the junction diverges from the germline segment, which might be a read error.

The rearranged segments are TRBV27 and TRBJ1-5, and 7 bases in between align with TRBD1. The receptor's source is an adult in good health. Sequenced here: peripheral blood, sampled on day 0 of AZD1222 vaccination. CDR3 sequence: CASSSGTASNRPQHF. The nucleotides read TGTGCCAGCAGTTCCGGGACAGCGAGCAATCGGCCCCAGCATTTT.